Presented here are 10 T cell receptor beta chains from one specimen sequenced in a study of blood T cell repertoires in COVID-19. Method: immunoSEQ multiplex PCR; TCRdb's copy keeps in-frame clones and lacks some. The sample holds around 150,000 clones; roughly four fifths are singletons and the top ten take roughly 20%. Material for sequencing was peripheral blood. All receptors come from an elderly woman with acute or convalescent COVID-19.

The rearrangement joins TRBV5-6 to TRBJ2-7; 9 bases are a match to TRBD2. There are 16 residues in the CDR3. V was clipped by 0 bases and J by 0 bases; unmatched bases: 4. Looked up from germline, CDR1 is SGHDT and CDR2 is YYEEEE. The CDR3 DNA reads as TGTGCCAGCAGCTTGGGCGCGGGAGGGACCTCCTACGAGCAGTACTTC. As protein: CASSLGAGGTSYEQYF.

The chain carries TRBV19 and TRBJ2-2, with 8 bases that match TRBD1. The CDR3 covers 16 residues. After removal of 2 bases from V and 6 bases from J, the junction contained 8 bases not matched to a gene. Germline-derived CDR1 and CDR2 are LNHDA and SQIVND (reference sequence). CDR3 DNA sequence: TGTGCCAGTAGTATACCCAGGACAGGGATGGCCGGGGAGCTGTTTTTT. This codes for CASSIPRTGMAGELFF.

The chain couples TRBV12-3 or TRBV12-4 to TRBJ1-4, with TRBD1 matching 7 bases. CDR3 size: 12 residues. Trimming cost V 8 bases and J 12 bases; bases outside gene matches: 9. The CDR3, as DNA: TGTGCCAGCGGCGCCATGGGACAGCAACTGTTTTTT. Translating gives CASGAMGQQLFF.

The chain links TRBV5-1 to TRBJ1-4; 9 bases agree with TRBD1. The germline gives CDR1 SGHRS, CDR2 YFSETQ. Losses at the gene ends were 2 bases for V and 8 bases for J; bases not matched to a gene: 4. CDR3 length equals 14 residues. DNA for the CDR3: TGCGCCAGCAGCTTACAGGGGGCGAGGGAAAAACTGTTTTTT. Residues: CASSLQGAREKLFF.

This rearrangement joins TRBV5-4 to TRBJ2-7; D perhaps matches TRBD1 (6 bases). The CDR3 consists of 14 residues. The germline CDR1 and CDR2 sequences are SGHNT and YYREEE (reference sequence). Trimming stripped 5 bases from V and 0 bases from J, with 12 bases between. The CDR3: CASRRDRSSYEQYF. The CDR3 DNA sequence: TGTGCCAGCAGACGTGACAGGAGCTCCTACGAGCAGTACTTC.

V usage is TRBV27 and J usage is TRBJ2-2; tentative D call: TRBD1 (6 bases). This CDR3 region has 15 residues. The V end lost 5 bases, the J end lost 6 bases, and 16 bases lay between the germline ends. The V gene's germline CDR1 is MNHEY and CDR2 SMNVEV (reference sequence). DNA for the CDR3: TGTGCCAGCAGTACCCGGGGACAAGGGCCCGGGGAGCTGTTTTTT. This translates into CASSTRGQGPGELFF.

This sequence joins TRBV3-1 (or the pseudogene TRBV3-2) and TRBJ2-7; tentatively, D is TRBD2 (6 bases). Trimming stripped 0 bases from V and 4 bases from J, with 10 bases between. Germline V gene data show CDR1 as LGHDT and CDR2 as YNNKEL (reference sequence). This CDR3 spans 14 amino acids. CDR3 DNA: TGTGCCAGCAGCCAAGATCTGGGGGGATACGAGCAGTACTTC. It specifies CASSQDLGGYEQYF.

This chain connects TRBV2 to TRBJ1-6; D is uncertain. This CDR3 is 13 amino acids long. The V end lost 5 bases, the J end lost 9 bases, and 11 bases lay between the germline ends. Germline-derived CDR1 and CDR2 are SNHLY and FYNNEI. CDR3 amino acids: CASSSKPGSPLHF. The CDR3 DNA sequence: TGTGCCAGCAGTTCGAAACCGGGTTCACCCCTCCACTTT.

The CDR3 spells CASSPGIAGPYNEQFF. Here the CDR3 DNA reads TGTGCCAGCAGCCCCGGTATAGCGGGGCCCTACAATGAGCAGTTCTTC. The genes are TRBV5-8 and TRBJ2-1; 8 nucleotides match TRBD2. The CDR3 contains 16 residues. Germline assignment: CDR1 SGHTS and CDR2 YDEGEE. With 4 bases clipped from V and 2 bases from J, the junction kept 8 bases outside the gene matches. The full variable domain, in which reference TRBV5-8 and TRBJ2-1 provide the parts outside the CDR3, is EAGVTQSPTHLIKTRGQQATLRCSPISGHTSVYWYQQALGLGLQFLLWYDEGEERNRGNFPPRFSGRQFPNYSSELNVNALELEDSALYLCASSPGIAGPYNEQFFGPGTRLTVL.

The V call is TRBV30, the J call TRBJ2-7; D is unresolved. Germline lookup yields CDR1 GTSNPN and CDR2 SVGIG (reference sequence). This CDR3 comprises 16 residues. V was shortened by 0 bases and J by 6 bases, with 21 bases between the two germline ends. Here the CDR3 reads CAWSVSSAYLLREQYF. CDR3 in DNA: TGTGCCTGGAGTGTAAGTTCCGCTTATCTCCTACGCGAGCAGTACTTC.